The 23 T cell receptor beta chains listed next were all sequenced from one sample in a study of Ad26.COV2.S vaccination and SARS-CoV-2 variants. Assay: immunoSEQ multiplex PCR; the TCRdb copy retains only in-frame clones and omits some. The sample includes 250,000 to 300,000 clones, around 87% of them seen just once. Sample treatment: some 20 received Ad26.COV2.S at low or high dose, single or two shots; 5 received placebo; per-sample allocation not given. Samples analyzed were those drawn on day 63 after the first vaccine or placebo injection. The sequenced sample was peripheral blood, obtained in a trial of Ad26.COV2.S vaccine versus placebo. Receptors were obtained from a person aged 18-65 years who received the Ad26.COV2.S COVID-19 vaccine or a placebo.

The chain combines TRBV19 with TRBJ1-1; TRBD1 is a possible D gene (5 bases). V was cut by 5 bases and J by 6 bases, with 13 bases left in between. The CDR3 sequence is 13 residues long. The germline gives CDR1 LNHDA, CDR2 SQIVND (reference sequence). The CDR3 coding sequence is TGTGCCAGTAGTGCGGGGCGACGGGCTGAAGCTTTCTTT. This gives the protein CASSAGRRAEAFF. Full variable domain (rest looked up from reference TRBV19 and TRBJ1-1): DGGITQSPKYLFRKEGQNVTLSCEQNLNHDAMYWYRQDPGQGLRLIYYSQIVNDFQKGDIAEGYSVSREKKESFPLTVTSAQKNPTAFYLCASSAGRRAEAFFGQGTRLTVV.

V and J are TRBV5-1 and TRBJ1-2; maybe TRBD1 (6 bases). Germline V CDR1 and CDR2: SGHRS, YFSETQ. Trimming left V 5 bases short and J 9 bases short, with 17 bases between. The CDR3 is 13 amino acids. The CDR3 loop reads CASSFPGTISYTF. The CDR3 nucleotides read TGCGCCAGCAGTTTTCCCGGGACAATCAGCTACACCTTC.

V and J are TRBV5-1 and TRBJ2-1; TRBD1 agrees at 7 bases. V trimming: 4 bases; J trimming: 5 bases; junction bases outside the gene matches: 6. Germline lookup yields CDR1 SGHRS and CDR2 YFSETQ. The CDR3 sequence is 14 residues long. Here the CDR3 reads CASSPGQINNEQFF. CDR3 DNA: TGCGCCAGCAGCCCGGGACAGATTAACAATGAGCAGTTCTTC.

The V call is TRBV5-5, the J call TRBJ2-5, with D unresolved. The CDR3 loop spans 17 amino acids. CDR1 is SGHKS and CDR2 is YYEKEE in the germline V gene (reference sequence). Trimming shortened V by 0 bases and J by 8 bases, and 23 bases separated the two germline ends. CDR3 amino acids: CASSLALSLLADETQYF. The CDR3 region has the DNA TGTGCCAGCAGCTTGGCCCTCTCCCTTCTGGCCGACGAAACCCAGTACTTC.

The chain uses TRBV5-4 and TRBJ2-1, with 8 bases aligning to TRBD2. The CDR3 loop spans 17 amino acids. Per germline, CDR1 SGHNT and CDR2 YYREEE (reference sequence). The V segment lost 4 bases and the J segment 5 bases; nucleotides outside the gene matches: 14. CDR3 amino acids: CASSPGTSRGKHNEQFF. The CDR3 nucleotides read TGTGCCAGCAGCCCAGGGACTAGTCGGGGCAAGCACAATGAGCAGTTCTTC.

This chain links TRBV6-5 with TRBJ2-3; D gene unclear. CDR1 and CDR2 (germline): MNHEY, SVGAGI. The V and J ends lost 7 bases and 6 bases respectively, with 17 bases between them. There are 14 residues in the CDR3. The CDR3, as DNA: TGTGCCAGCATCCCGGTACAGCACATGGATACGCAGTATTTT. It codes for CASIPVQHMDTQYF.

The DNA of the CDR3 is TGTGCCAGCAGCTCGACAGGGGTTCACTATGGCTACACCTTC. Amino acid sequence: CASSSTGVHYGYTF. V usage is TRBV5-4 and J usage is TRBJ1-2, with TRBD1 matching 8 bases. Germline values: CDR1 SGHNT, CDR2 YYREEE (reference sequence). The V and J ends lost 3 bases and 3 bases, in that order; junction bases with no gene match: 4. The CDR3 has 14 residues.

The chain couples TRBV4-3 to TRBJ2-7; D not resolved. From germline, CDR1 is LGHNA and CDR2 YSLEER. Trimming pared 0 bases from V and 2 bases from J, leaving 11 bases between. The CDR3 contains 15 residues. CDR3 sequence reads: CASSQEPGSTYEQYF. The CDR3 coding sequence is TGCGCCAGCAGCCAAGAACCGGGTTCCACCTACGAGCAGTACTTC.

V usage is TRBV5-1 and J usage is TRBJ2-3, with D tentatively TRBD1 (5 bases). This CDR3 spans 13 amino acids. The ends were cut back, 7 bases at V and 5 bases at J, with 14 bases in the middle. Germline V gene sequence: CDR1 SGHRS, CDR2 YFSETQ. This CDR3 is CASEEKGQDTQYF. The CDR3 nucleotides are TGCGCCAGCGAGGAAAAGGGGCAAGATACGCAGTATTTT.

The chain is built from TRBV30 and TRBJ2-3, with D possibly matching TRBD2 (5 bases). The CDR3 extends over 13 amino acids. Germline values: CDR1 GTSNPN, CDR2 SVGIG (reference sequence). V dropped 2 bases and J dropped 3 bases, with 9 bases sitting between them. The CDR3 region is CAWSNSATDTQYF. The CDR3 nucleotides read TGTGCCTGGAGTAATAGCGCGACAGATACGCAGTATTTT.

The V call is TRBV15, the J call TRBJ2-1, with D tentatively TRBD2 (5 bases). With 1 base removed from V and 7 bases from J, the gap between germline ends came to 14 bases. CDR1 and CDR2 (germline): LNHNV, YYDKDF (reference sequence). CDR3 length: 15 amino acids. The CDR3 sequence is CATSRGQSSGNEQFF. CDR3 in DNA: TGTGCCACCAGCAGAGGGCAGTCTTCGGGAAATGAGCAGTTCTTC.

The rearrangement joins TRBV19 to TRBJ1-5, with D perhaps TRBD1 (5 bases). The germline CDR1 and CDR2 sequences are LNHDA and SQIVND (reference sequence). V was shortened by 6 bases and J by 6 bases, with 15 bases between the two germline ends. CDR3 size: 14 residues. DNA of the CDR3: TGTGCCAGTAGGGGGCCCGGGCGTTTTCAGCCCCAGCATTTT. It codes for CASRGPGRFQPQHF.

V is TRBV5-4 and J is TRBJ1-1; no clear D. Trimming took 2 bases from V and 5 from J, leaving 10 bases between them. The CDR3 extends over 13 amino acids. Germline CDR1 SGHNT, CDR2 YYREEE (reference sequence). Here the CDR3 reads CASSFGEGTEAFF. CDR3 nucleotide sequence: TGTGCCAGCAGCTTTGGCGAGGGTACTGAAGCTTTCTTT.

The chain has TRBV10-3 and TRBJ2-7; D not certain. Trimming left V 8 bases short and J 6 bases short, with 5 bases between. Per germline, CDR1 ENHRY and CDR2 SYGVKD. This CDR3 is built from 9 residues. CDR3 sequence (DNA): TGTGCCATCGGAAGCGAGCAGTACTTC. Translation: CAIGSEQYF.

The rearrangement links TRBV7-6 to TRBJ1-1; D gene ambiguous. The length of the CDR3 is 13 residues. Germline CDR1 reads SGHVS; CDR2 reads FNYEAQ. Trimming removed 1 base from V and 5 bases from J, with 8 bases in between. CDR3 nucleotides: TGTGCCAGCAGCTTAGATCCACAGACTGAAGCTTTCTTT. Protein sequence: CASSLDPQTEAFF. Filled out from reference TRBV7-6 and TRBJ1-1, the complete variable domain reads GAGVSQSPRYKVTKRGQDVALRCDPISGHVSLYWYRQALGQGPEFLTYFNYEAQQDKSGLPNDRFSAERPEGSISTLTIQRTEQRDSAMYRCASSLDPQTEAFFGQGTRLTVV.

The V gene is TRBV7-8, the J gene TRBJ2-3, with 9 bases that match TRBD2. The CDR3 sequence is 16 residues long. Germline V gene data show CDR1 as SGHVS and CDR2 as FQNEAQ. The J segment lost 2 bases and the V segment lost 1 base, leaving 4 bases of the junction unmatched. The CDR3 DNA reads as TGTGCCAGCAGCTTAGAGCGGGGGGTTTTCACAGATACGCAGTATTTT. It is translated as CASSLERGVFTDTQYF.

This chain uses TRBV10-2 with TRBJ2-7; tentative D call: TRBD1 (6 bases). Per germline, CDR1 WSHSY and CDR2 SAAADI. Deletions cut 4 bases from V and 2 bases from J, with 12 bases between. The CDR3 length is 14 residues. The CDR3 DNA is TGCGCCAGCAGTGGCTACAGGGACGCCTACGAGCAGTACTTC. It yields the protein CASSGYRDAYEQYF.

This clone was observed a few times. CDR3 loop: CASSIRGPTEAFF. The CDR3 DNA reads TGTGCCAGTAGTATCCGAGGGCCCACTGAAGCTTTCTTT. The rearrangement links TRBV19 to TRBJ1-1; D not resolved. V shed 3 bases and J shed 4 bases, with 9 bases lying between them. The CDR3 sequence is 13 residues long. Germline V lookup: CDR1 LNHDA, CDR2 SQIVND (reference sequence).

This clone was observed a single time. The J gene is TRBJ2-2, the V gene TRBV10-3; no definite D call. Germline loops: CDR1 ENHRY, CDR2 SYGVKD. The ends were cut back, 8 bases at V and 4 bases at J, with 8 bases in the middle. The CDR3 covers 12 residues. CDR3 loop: CAIGRGTGELFF. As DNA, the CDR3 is TGTGCCATCGGTCGCGGCACCGGGGAGCTGTTTTTT.

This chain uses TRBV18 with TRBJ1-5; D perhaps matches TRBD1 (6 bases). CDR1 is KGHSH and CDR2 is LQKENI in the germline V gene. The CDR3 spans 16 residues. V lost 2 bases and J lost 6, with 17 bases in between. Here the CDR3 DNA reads TGTGCCAGCTCACCAAACAGGGTTATGGAGGGTCAGCCCCAGCATTTT. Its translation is CASSPNRVMEGQPQHF.

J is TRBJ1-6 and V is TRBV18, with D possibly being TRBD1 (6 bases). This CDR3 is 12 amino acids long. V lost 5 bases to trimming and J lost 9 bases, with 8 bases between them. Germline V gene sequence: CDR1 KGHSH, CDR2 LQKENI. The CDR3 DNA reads TGTGCCAGCTCAACGGACAGTTCACCCCTCCACTTT. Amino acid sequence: CASSTDSSPLHF. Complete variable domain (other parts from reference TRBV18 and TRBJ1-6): NAGVMQNPRHLVRRRGQEARLRCSPMKGHSHVYWYRQLPEEGLKFMVYLQKENIIDESGMPKERFSAEFPKEGPSILRIQQVVRGDSAAYFCASSTDSSPLHFGNGTRLTVT.

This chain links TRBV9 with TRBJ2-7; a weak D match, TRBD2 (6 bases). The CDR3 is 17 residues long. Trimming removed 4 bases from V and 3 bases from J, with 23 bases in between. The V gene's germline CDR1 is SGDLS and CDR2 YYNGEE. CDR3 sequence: CASSPRDGGVLVYEQYF. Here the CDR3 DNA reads TGTGCCAGCAGCCCAAGAGACGGGGGAGTCCTCGTCTACGAGCAGTACTTC. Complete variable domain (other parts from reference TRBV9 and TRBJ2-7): DSGVTQTPKHLITATGQRVTLRCSPRSGDLSVYWYQQSLDQGLQFLIQYYNGEERAKGNILERFSAQQFPDLHSELNLSSLELGDSALYFCASSPRDGGVLVYEQYFGPGTRLTVT.

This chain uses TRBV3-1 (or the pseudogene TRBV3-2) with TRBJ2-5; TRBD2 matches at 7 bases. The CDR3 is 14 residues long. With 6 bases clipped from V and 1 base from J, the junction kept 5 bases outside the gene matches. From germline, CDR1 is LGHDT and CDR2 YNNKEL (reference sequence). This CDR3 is CASSYSGRQETQYF. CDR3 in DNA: TGTGCCAGCAGTTATAGCGGGCGCCAAGAGACCCAGTACTTC.